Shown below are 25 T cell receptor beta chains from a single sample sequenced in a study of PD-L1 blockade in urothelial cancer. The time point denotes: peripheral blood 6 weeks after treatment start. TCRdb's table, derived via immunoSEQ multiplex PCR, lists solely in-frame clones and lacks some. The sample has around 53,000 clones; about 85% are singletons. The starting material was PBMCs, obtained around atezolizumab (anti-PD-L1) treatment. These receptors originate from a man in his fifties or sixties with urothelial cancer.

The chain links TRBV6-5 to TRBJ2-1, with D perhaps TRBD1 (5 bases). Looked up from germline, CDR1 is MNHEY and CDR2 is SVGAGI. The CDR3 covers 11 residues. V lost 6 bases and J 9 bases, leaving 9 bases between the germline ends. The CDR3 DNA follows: TGTGCCAGCAGCCAGGGTAGTGAGCAGTTCTTC. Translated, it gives CASSQGSEQFF.

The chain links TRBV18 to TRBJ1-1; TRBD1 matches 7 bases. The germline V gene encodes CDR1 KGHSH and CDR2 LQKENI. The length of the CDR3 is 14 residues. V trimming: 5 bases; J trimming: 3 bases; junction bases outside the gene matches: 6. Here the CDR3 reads CASSSRQGDTEAFF. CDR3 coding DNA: TGTGCCAGCTCATCTAGACAGGGTGACACTGAAGCTTTCTTT.

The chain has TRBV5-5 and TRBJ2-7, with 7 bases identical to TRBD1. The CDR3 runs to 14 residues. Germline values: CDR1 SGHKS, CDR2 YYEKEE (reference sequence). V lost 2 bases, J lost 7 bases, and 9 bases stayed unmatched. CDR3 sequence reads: CASSFRQGSEEQYF. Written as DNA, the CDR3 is TGTGCCAGCAGCTTCAGACAGGGTTCGGAAGAGCAGTACTTC.

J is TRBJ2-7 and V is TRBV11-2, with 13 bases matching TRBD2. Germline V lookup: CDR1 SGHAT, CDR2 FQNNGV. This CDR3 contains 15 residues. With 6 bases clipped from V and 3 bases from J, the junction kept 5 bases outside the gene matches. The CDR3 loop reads CASRPLAGGLYEQYF. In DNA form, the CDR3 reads TGTGCCAGCAGACCACTAGCGGGGGGGCTCTACGAGCAGTACTTC.

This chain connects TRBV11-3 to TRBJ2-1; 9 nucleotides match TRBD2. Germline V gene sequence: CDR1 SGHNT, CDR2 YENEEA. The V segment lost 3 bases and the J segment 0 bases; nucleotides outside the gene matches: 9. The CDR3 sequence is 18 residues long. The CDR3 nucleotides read TGTGCCAGCAGCTTCCGCGGGGGGGGACTGGGCTCCTACAATGAGCAGTTCTTC. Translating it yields CASSFRGGGLGSYNEQFF.

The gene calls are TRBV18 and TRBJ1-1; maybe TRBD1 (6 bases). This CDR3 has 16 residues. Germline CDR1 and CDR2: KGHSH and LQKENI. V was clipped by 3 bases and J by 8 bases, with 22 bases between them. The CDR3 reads CASSPTGTPGGSEAFF. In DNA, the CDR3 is TGTGCCAGCTCACCGACCGGGACACCCGGGGGGAGCGAAGCTTTCTTT.

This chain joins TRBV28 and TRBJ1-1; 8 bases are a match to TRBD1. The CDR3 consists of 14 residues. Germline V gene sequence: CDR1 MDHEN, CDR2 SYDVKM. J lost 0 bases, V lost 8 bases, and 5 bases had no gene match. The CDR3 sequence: CASEQGAMNTEAFF. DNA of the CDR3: TGTGCCAGCGAGCAGGGGGCGATGAACACTGAAGCTTTCTTT.

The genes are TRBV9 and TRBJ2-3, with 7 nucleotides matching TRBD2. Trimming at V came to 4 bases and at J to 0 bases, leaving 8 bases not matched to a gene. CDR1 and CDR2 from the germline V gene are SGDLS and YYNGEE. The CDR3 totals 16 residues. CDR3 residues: CASSPSAAGSTDTQYF. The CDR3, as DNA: TGTGCCAGCAGCCCCTCTGCAGCGGGGAGCACAGATACGCAGTATTTT.

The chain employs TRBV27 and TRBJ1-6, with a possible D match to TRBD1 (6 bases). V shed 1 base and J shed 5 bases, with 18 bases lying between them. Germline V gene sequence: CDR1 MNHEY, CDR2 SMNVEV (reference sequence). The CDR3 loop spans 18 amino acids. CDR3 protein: CASSLWARDTGNNSPLHF. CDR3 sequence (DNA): TGTGCCAGCAGTTTATGGGCGAGGGACACCGGAAATAATTCACCCCTCCACTTT.

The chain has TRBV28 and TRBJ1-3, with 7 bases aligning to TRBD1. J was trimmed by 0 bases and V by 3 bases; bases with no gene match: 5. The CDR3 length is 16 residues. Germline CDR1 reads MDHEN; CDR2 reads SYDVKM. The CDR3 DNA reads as TGTGCCAGCAGTTTTGAGACAGGGCGCTCTGGAAACACCATATATTTT. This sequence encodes CASSFETGRSGNTIYF.

The CDR3 is CASSSPTSGGSTDTQYF. The CDR3 region has the DNA TGTGCCAGCAGCTCTCCGACTAGCGGGGGTAGCACAGATACGCAGTATTTT. The chain links TRBV11-3 to TRBJ2-3; 12 nucleotides match TRBD2. Germline CDR1 is SGHNT and CDR2 is YENEEA. Trimming cost V 4 bases and J 0 bases; bases outside gene matches: 5. The CDR3 spans 17 residues. Using reference TRBV11-3 and TRBJ2-3 for the parts outside the CDR3, the full variable domain is EAGVVQSPRYKIIEKKQPVAFWCNPISGHNTLYWYLQNLGQGPELLIRYENEEAVDDSQLPKDRFSAERLKGVDSTLKIQPAELGDSAVYLCASSSPTSGGSTDTQYFGPGTRLTVL.

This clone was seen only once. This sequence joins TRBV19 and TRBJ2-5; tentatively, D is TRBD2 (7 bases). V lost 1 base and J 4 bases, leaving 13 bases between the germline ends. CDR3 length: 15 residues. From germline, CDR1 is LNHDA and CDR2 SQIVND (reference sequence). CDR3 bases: TGTGCCAGTAGTATAGGTTTCGGGGGGCGAGAGACCCAGTACTTC. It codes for CASSIGFGGRETQYF.

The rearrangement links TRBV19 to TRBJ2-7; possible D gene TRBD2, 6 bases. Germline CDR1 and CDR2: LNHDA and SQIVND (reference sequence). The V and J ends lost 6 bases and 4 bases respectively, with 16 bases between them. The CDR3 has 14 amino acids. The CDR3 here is CASSPVVEGYEQYF. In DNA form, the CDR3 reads TGTGCCAGTAGCCCAGTCGTGGAGGGGTACGAGCAGTACTTC. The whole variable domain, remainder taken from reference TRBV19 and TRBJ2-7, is DGGITQSPKYLFRKEGQNVTLSCEQNLNHDAMYWYRQDPGQGLRLIYYSQIVNDFQKGDIAEGYSVSREKKESFPLTVTSAQKNPTAFYLCASSPVVEGYEQYFGPGTRLTVT.

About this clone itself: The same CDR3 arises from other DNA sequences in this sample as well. The chain's CDR3 is CASRFGQGSFYGYTF. The DNA for the CDR3 is TGCGCCAGCAGATTTGGACAGGGCTCTTTCTACGGCTACACCTTC. The rearrangement links TRBV5-1 to TRBJ1-2; 8 nucleotides match TRBD1. The CDR3 consists of 15 residues. CDR1 is SGHRS and CDR2 is YFSETQ in the germline V gene. V lost 5 bases and J lost 8; bases outside the gene matches: 14.

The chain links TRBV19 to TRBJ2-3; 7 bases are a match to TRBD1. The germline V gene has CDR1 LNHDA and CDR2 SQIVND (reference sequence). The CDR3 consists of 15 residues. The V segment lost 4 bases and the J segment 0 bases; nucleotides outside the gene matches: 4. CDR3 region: CASSKTGSSTDTQYF. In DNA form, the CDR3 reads TGTGCCAGTAGTAAGACAGGGTCAAGCACAGATACGCAGTATTTT.

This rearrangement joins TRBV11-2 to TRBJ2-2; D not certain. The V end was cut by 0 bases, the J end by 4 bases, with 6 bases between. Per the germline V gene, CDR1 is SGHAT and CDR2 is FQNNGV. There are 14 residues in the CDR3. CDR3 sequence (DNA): TGTGCCAGCAGCTTAGACATCGGCACCGGGGAGCTGTTTTTT. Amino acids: CASSLDIGTGELFF.

The CDR3 sequence: CASSLFGLAGRDGELFF. CDR3 coding DNA: TGTGCCAGCAGCTTATTCGGACTAGCGGGTAGAGACGGGGAGCTGTTTTTT. This sequence joins TRBV7-9 and TRBJ2-2; 11 bases map to TRBD2. This CDR3 is 17 amino acids long. The junction had 9 bases not matched to a gene; V was cut back by 2 bases and J by 7 bases. The germline gives CDR1 SEHNR, CDR2 FQNEAQ (reference sequence).

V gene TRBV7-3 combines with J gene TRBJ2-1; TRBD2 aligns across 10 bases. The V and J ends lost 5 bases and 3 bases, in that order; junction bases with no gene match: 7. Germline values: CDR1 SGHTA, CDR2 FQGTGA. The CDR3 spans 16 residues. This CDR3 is CASSNYSGGRYNEQFF. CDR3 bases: TGTGCCAGCAGCAACTATAGCGGGGGGCGCTACAATGAGCAGTTCTTC. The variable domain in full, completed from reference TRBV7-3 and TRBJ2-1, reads GAGVSQTPSNKVTEKGKYVELRCDPISGHTALYWYRQSLGQGPEFLIYFQGTGAADDSGLPNDRFFAVRPEGSVSTLKIQRTERGDSAVYLCASSNYSGGRYNEQFFGPGTRLTVL.

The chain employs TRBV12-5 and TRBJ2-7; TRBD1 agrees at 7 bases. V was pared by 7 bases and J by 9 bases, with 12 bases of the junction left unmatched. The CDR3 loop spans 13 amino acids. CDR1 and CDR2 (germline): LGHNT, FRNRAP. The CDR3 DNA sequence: TGTGCTAGTGCCACCAAGACAGGGTGGGCGCAGTACTTC. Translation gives CASATKTGWAQYF.

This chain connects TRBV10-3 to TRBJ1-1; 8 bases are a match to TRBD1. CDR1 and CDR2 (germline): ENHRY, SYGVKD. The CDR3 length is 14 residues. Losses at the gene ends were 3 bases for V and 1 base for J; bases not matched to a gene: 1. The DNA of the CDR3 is TGTGCCATCAGTGACGACAGGGGGAACACTGAAGCTTTCTTT. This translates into CAISDDRGNTEAFF.

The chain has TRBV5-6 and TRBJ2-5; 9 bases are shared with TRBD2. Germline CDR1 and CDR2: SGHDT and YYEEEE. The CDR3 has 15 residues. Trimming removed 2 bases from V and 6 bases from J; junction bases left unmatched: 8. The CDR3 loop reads CASSLFGGGAKTQYF. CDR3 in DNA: TGTGCCAGCAGCTTATTTGGCGGGGGGGCGAAGACCCAGTACTTC.

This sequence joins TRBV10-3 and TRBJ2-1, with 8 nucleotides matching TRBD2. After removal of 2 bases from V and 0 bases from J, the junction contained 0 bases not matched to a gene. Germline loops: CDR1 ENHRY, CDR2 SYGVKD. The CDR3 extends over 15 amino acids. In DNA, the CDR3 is TGTGCCATCAGTGAGAGCGGGAGCTCCTACAATGAGCAGTTCTTC. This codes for CAISESGSSYNEQFF.

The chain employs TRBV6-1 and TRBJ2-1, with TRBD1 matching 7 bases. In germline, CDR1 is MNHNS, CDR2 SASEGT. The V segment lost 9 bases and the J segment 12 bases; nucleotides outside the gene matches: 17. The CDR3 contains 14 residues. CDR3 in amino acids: CASQGVFREGWQFF. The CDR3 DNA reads TGTGCCAGTCAGGGGGTATTTAGGGAAGGATGGCAGTTCTTC.

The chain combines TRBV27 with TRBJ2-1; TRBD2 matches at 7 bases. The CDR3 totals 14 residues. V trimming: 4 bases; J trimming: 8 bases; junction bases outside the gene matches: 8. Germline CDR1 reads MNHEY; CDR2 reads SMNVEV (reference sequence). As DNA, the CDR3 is TGTGCCAGCAGTTCGCCCAGGACTAGAGATGAGCAGTTCTTC. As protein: CASSSPRTRDEQFF.

CDR3 sequence (DNA): TGCGCCAGCAGCCAAGAGGCGAGCGGGGGTCGCAATGAGCAGTTCTTC. Amino acids: CASSQEASGGRNEQFF. The gene calls are TRBV4-1 and TRBJ2-1; 8 bases align to TRBD2. Trimming took 0 bases from V and 6 from J; bases not matched to a gene: 7. In germline, CDR1 is MGHRA, CDR2 YSYEKL. The CDR3 totals 16 residues.